The rows below give T cell receptor beta chains drawn from one sample of a study of blood T cell repertoires in COVID-19. Sequencing was performed with immunoSEQ multiplex PCR; in TCRdb, only in-frame clones are kept and a portion is missing. The repertoire consists of about 80,000 clones, with roughly four fifths occurring once and the leading ten covering 21%. Sequenced sample: peripheral blood. These receptors came from a human donor in a cohort sampled during active COVID-19. Both conserved end residues are part of each CDR3. A D gene is named only where the DNA matches it firmly. Not all rows give a size; the values are once, few, many and, for expanded clones, a class.

v_call	j_call	d_call	clone_size	cdr3_aa	cdr3_nt
TRBV4-1	TRBJ1-1	TRBD1	.	CASSRGTENTEAFF	TGCGCCAGCAGCCGGGGGACAGAGAACACTGAAGCTTTCTTT
TRBV2	TRBJ2-2	.	.	CASLQGYGATGELFF	TGTGCCAGTTTACAGGGATATGGTGCCACCGGGGAGCTGTTTTTT
TRBV18	TRBJ1-2	.	once	CASSLSRGRDNGYTF	TGTGCCAGCTCACTCTCGAGAGGGAGAGACAATGGCTACACCTTC
TRBV4-1	TRBJ2-2	.	.	CASSQVGRAGELFF	TGCGCCAGCAGCCAAGTGGGCAGGGCCGGCGAGCTGTTTTTT
TRBV19	TRBJ1-2	.	.	CASNPRGARDYGYTF	TGTGCCAGTAACCCCCGGGGGGCTCGGGACTATGGCTACACCTTC
TRBV2	TRBJ1-3	.	.	CASSPGGAGISGNTIYF	TGTGCCAGCAGTCCCGGAGGGGCAGGGATCTCTGGAAACACCATATATTTT
TRBV7-8	TRBJ1-5	TRBD1	.	CASSSDRNGQPQHF	TGTGCCAGCAGCTCGGACAGGAACGGTCAGCCCCAGCATTTT
TRBV12-5	TRBJ2-3	.	.	CASGFGSSTDTQYF	TGTGCTAGTGGTTTCGGGTCTAGCACAGATACGCAGTATTTT
TRBV2	TRBJ2-5	.	.	CASSEDQNQETQYF	TGTGCCAGCAGTGAAGATCAGAATCAAGAGACCCAGTACTTC
TRBV7-3	TRBJ2-1	TRBD1	.	CASSLGQGSNEQFF	TGTGCCAGCAGCCTGGGACAGGGTAGTAATGAGCAGTTCTTC
TRBV18	TRBJ2-5	.	once	CASSPPTLGETQYF	TGTGCCAGCTCACCACCGACTTTAGGAGAGACCCAGTACTTC
TRBV3-1/TRBV3-2	TRBJ1-1	.	.	CASSLGGGQGRARIAFF	TGTGCCAGCAGCCTAGGTGGCGGTCAGGGGCGGGCCCGTATTGCTTTCTTT
TRBV6-1	TRBJ1-2	TRBD1	.	CASSEPGQGAHGYTF	TGTGCCAGCAGTGAACCGGGACAGGGGGCGCATGGCTACACCTTC
TRBV5-4	TRBJ2-7	.	once	CASSLGQSYEQYF	TGTGCCAGCAGCTTGGGACAATCCTACGAGCAGTACTTC
TRBV28	TRBJ1-2	TRBD1	once	CASSPPQTGLYGYTF	TGTGCCAGCAGTCCTCCCCAGACAGGGCTCTATGGCTACACCTTC
TRBV12-3/TRBV12-4	TRBJ1-1	.	.	CASSPGNIEAFF	TGTGCCAGCAGTCCAGGGAACATTGAAGCTTTCTTT
TRBV5-1	TRBJ1-5	.	few	CASSGGENQPQHF	TGCGCCAGCAGCGGGGGGGAAAATCAGCCCCAGCATTTT
TRBV9	TRBJ2-5	TRBD2	.	CASSRWGGGVETQYF	TGTGCCAGCAGCCGATGGGGCGGGGGGGTAGAGACCCAGTACTTC
TRBV28	TRBJ1-4	.	.	CASSLFPGEKLFF	TGTGCCAGCAGTTTGTTTCCGGGTGAAAAACTGTTTTTT
TRBV29-1	TRBJ2-1	.	.	CSARQSFHEQFF	TGCAGCGCTCGACAGAGCTTCCATGAGCAGTTCTTC
TRBV28	TRBJ2-7	.	once	CASRPYQGRYYEQYF	TGTGCCAGCAGGCCTTACCAGGGGCGGTACTACGAGCAGTACTTC
TRBV7-9	TRBJ1-5	.	.	CASSFVGGGQPQHF	TGTGCCAGCAGCTTTGTAGGGGGTGGTCAGCCCCAGCATTTT
TRBV28	TRBJ1-6	TRBD1	once	CASTLRDRGSPLHF	TGTGCCAGCACCTTGCGGGACAGGGGATCACCCCTCCACTTT
TRBV4-2	TRBJ2-3	TRBD2	.	CASSQASGGADTQYF	TGTGCCAGCAGCCAAGCTAGCGGGGGGGCAGATACGCAGTATTTT
TRBV2	TRBJ2-7	.	.	CASQRGESYEQYF	TGTGCCAGCCAGCGCGGGGAGTCCTACGAGCAGTACTTC
TRBV2	TRBJ1-1	TRBD1	.	CASSEGTGGTEAFF	TGTGCCAGCAGTGAAGGGACAGGGGGCACTGAAGCTTTCTTT
TRBV28	TRBJ1-4	.	.	CASSLAGNEKLFF	TGTGCCAGCAGTTTAGCAGGGAATGAAAAACTGTTTTTT
TRBV28	TRBJ1-6	TRBD1	.	CASSTTGSGISPLHF	TGTGCCAGCAGCACGACAGGGAGTGGGATTTCACCCCTCCACTTT
TRBV19	TRBJ1-5	TRBD1	once	CASSIAVGRGSMQPQHF	TGTGCCAGTAGTATAGCTGTGGGCAGGGGGAGTATGCAGCCCCAGCATTTT
TRBV7-2	TRBJ2-7	.	.	CASSSAGGNYEQYF	TGTGCCAGCAGCTCCGCAGGAGGCAACTACGAGCAGTACTTC
TRBV7-9	TRBJ1-6	.	.	CASSLIQGAVSPLHF	TGTGCCAGCAGCTTAATACAGGGTGCGGTGTCACCCCTCCACTTT
TRBV4-1	TRBJ2-7	.	medium-sized	CASSQGSRAYEQYF	TGCGCCAGCAGCCAAGGGAGCAGAGCCTACGAGCAGTACTTC
TRBV5-4	TRBJ2-2	TRBD2	.	CASSLGGGHTGELFF	TGTGCCAGCAGCTTGGGCGGGGGTCACACCGGGGAGCTGTTTTTT
TRBV7-2	TRBJ2-3	TRBD2	.	CASSLVAGGTDTQYF	TGTGCCAGCAGCTTAGTAGCGGGGGGCACAGATACGCAGTATTTT
TRBV12-3/TRBV12-4	TRBJ1-1	.	once	CASSTSGFGEAFF	TGTGCCAGCAGTACATCAGGGTTTGGCGAAGCTTTCTTT
TRBV19	TRBJ1-2	.	.	CASSPSGTNYGYTF	TGTGCCAGTAGTCCCTCCGGGACTAACTATGGCTACACCTTC
TRBV5-1	TRBJ2-7	.	.	CASRRSQGSDEQYF	TGCGCCAGCCGACGTTCACAGGGCAGCGACGAGCAGTACTTC
TRBV5-1	TRBJ1-4	.	.	CASSLQVIGDNEKLFF	TGCGCCAGCAGCTTGCAGGTGATCGGGGATAATGAAAAACTGTTTTTT
TRBV6-5	TRBJ2-7	TRBD1	once	CASSYSVLDRGEQYF	TGTGCCAGCAGTTACTCAGTTTTGGACAGGGGCGAGCAGTACTTC
TRBV4-2	TRBJ2-6	TRBD1	once	CASSQGQEGSGANVLTF	TGTGCCAGCAGCCAGGGACAGGAGGGTTCTGGGGCCAACGTCCTGACTTTC
TRBV28	TRBJ1-1	.	.	CASSLPDFREAFF	TGTGCCAGCAGTTTACCAGACTTTCGTGAAGCTTTCTTT
TRBV5-1	TRBJ1-1	.	.	CASSSNRDTEAFF	TGCGCCAGCAGCTCAAACAGGGACACTGAAGCTTTCTTT
TRBV14	TRBJ2-5	.	.	CASSFLGGAGETQYF	TGTGCCAGCAGCTTCCTAGGAGGTGCCGGAGAGACCCAGTACTTC
TRBV6-5	TRBJ1-1	.	.	CASSYRGGTEAFF	TGTGCCAGCAGTTACAGGGGAGGCACTGAAGCTTTCTTT
TRBV3-1/TRBV3-2	TRBJ2-7	.	.	CASSPGLVYEQYF	TGTGCCAGCAGCCCGGGACTTGTCTACGAGCAGTACTTC
TRBV23-1	TRBJ1-5	TRBD1	.	CATRQGGNQPQHF	TGCGCCACCCGACAGGGGGGTAATCAGCCCCAGCATTTT
TRBV5-1	TRBJ2-7	TRBD2	.	CASSLVSSGGARSLEQYF	TGCGCCAGCAGCTTGGTCTCTAGCGGGGGGGCCCGGAGTCTCGAGCAGTACTTC
TRBV21-1	TRBJ2-2	.	once	CAILDRGTGELFF	TGTGCCATCTTGGACAGGGGGACCGGGGAGCTGTTTTTT
TRBV7-9	TRBJ1-2	.	.	CASSWAQAGADYGYTF	TGTGCCAGCAGCTGGGCTCAGGCTGGGGCGGACTATGGCTACACCTTC
TRBV5-1	TRBJ2-1	TRBD2	.	CASRPGQGAGGYNEQFF	TGCGCCAGCAGACCTGGTCAAGGAGCGGGGGGTTACAATGAGCAGTTCTTC
TRBV5-1	TRBJ2-1	.	.	CASKGLGRNEQFF	TGCGCCAGCAAGGGGCTCGGGCGAAATGAGCAGTTCTTC